These T cell receptor beta chains were read from a single sample in a study of T cell responses to AZD1222 COVID-19 vaccine. Repertoires were generated with immunoSEQ multiplex PCR, while TCRdb's copy carries only in-frame clones and drops some. The sample carries about 98,000 clones, 70% to 90% recorded once. The sequencing here drew on peripheral blood, taken on day 0 of MenACWY control vaccination. These TCRs come from an adult in good health. Each CDR3 is given with its conserved first and last residue. A D gene is named only where the DNA matches it firmly. Part of the rows lack a size; the others show once, few, many or a class for expanded clones.

j_gene,v_gene,d_gene,abundance,CDR3nt,CDR3aa
TRBJ2-7,TRBV3-1/TRBV3-2,.,.,TGTGCCAGCAGCCTACTACGACAATCAGCCGAGCAGTACTTC,CASSLLRQSAEQYF
TRBJ2-3,TRBV6-6,.,.,TGTGCCAGCAGTACCGCGGGGAACACAGATACGCAGTATTTT,CASSTAGNTDTQYF
TRBJ1-1,TRBV18,.,.,TGTGCCAGCTCACCATCAGGGAGTAACACTGAAGCTTTCTTT,CASSPSGSNTEAFF
TRBJ2-5,TRBV7-9,.,.,TGTGCCAGCAGCTTAGTTCAGGGGAGGGAGACCCAGTACTTC,CASSLVQGRETQYF
TRBJ1-6,TRBV19,.,.,TGTGCCAGTAGTGGACAGTCGAATAATTCACCCCTCCACTTT,CASSGQSNNSPLHF
TRBJ2-1,TRBV14,TRBD2,.,TGTGCCAGCAGCCAAGGCGCGGGGGGGTACAATGAGCAGTTCTTC,CASSQGAGGYNEQFF
TRBJ1-5,TRBV3-1/TRBV3-2,TRBD1,once,TGTGCCAGCAGCCCACAACAGGGGCACGGGCAGCCCCAGCATTTT,CASSPQQGHGQPQHF
TRBJ1-5,TRBV28,TRBD1,.,TGTGCCAGCAGACTCCCCGGGACAGGGTATCAGCCCCAGCATTTT,CASRLPGTGYQPQHF
TRBJ2-7,TRBV20-1,TRBD1,.,TGCAGTGCTAGTGGACAGGGCTCCTACGAGCAGTACTTC,CSASGQGSYEQYF
TRBJ1-1,TRBV6-5,TRBD1,.,TGTGCCAGCAGTTACCGACAGGGAGGGGAAGCTTTCTTT,CASSYRQGGEAFF
TRBJ2-2,TRBV6-1,TRBD1,.,TGTGCCAGCAGTGACCCCGGGACAGGGTCTTTCACCGGGGAGCTGTTTTTT,CASSDPGTGSFTGELFF
TRBJ1-5,TRBV21-1,.,.,TGTGCCAGCAGCAAAGAATTTGGGACAGGGGGCAGGAACAATCAGCCCCAGCATTTT,CASSKEFGTGGRNNQPQHF
TRBJ1-1,TRBV2,TRBD1,few,TGTGCCAGCAGGGCCGACAGGGAAGCTGAAGCTTTCTTT,CASRADREAEAFF
TRBJ2-5,TRBV11-2,TRBD1,.,TGTGCCAGCAGTTCTACAGGGGCAAGAGAGACCCAGTACTTC,CASSSTGARETQYF